This T cell receptor (beta chain) was identified during a study of siplizumab effects on memory and regulatory T cells (dated 2019 in TCRdb). Looking at the study overall: The study examined how the anti-CD2 antibody siplizumab affects alloreactive T-cell subsets in allogeneic mixed lymphocyte reactions built from human PBMCs.

About this clone itself: What antigen it recognizes has not been identified. Base qualities are not at hand, and no much larger clone is one base apart.

What the work shows at the level of the full study, not this receptor alone: Sequences below about 10^-5 frequency were poorly captured, so only a minor fraction of alloreactive clones could be mapped to unstimulated subsets. Unstimulated naive T cells appeared to be more diverse than memory T cells, and naive cells seemed to make a substantial contribution to the alloresponse. Of the alloreactive CD4+ clones that could be mapped, the Treg-derived share averaged about 63% with siplizumab compared with approximately 25% in control reactions. Siplizumab significantly lowered the cumulative frequency of alloreactive sequences that could be traced to unstimulated CD4+ memory T cells. Whether proliferating Tregs from siplizumab cultures actually had suppressive function was not functionally confirmed. A naive or memory phenotype could not be assigned to roughly 80-97% of proliferating CD4+ or CD8+ clones.

In a few donor pairs, further sequencing was done on unstimulated CD8+ naive, CD4+ memory, CD8+ TEMRA, CD4+ naive and CD8+ effector memory subsets. Sorted unstimulated T cells and proliferating T cells recovered from mixed lymphocyte reactions underwent TCRbeta CDR3 sequencing. Fresh whole blood from approximately 10 HLA-typed healthy donors was used to isolate PBMCs. V drops 0 bases and J drops 4 bases, leaving 12 bases in between. The CDR3, cysteine through phenylalanine, is 15 amino acids long. Solely the CDR3 DNA is kept, with 45 bases framed from the first base. CDR1 SGHAT and CDR2 FQDESV were looked up in the germline V gene (reference sequence). The protocol used for the library was the immunoSEQ multiplex PCR assay. Some 1.1 x 10^5 TCR templates per sample were assayed on the deep sequencing platform. Genomic DNA extracted from sorted T cells was used for TCRbeta CDR3 sequencing. The authors' pipeline ran thus. The R programming language was used for clonal analysis of TCRbeta CDR3 data. Alloreactive CD4+ and CD8+ clones were identified by comparing unstimulated samples to CFSE-low samples taken after the reaction. Regulatory or non-regulatory origin was assigned to alloreactive CD4+ clones by matching of sequences to sorted unstimulated Treg and non-Treg repertoires. Sourced from immuneACCESS, this table was stored by TCRdb with only in-frame sequences that have V and J called. A share of the clones is absent; for the studies checked, an unresolved V gene accounts for under half, and the remainder has no known explanation. V and J calls and clone size are given by that table; D and trimming were obtained from the DNA. The sample table holds around 61,000 clones, of which about 98% were seen once. Together, the top ten hold approximately 1% of the sample.

The sample comprised naive CD8+ T cells sorted from blood. The intended sense of this specimen's cell subset or site label: unstimulated naive T cells. This receptor was taken from a human donor in good health. Here the chain combines TRBV11-1 and TRBJ1-1; perhaps TRBD1 is the D gene, with 5 bases matching. The CDR3 has the sequence CASSLAVREGTEAFF. DNA sequence: TGTGCCAGCAGCTTAGCGGTCAGGGAGGGCACTGAAGCTTTCTTT.